These 17 T cell receptor beta chains were sequenced from one sample in a study of T cells in Graves' hyperthyroidism and ophthalmopathy. TCR beta CDR3 sequences were amplified from RNA transcripts. An initial round of RT-PCR targeting the TCR CDR3 relied on the HTBI primer set. TCRdb analysed the multiplex PCR reads with MiXCR anew, one entry per CDR3 protein. The sample lists around 620,000 distinct CDR3 sequences, approximately 44% occurring once. The sample comprised peripheral blood or thyroid tissue (not recorded which). The receptor set was obtained from an adult woman with Graves' disease, either hyperthyroidism or ophthalmopathy (not recorded which).

The rearrangement joins TRBV7-2 to TRBJ1-2, with 8 bases matching TRBD1. Germline lookup yields CDR1 SGHTA and CDR2 FQGNSA. There are 15 residues in the CDR3. V was pared by 6 bases and J by 1 base, with 7 bases of the junction left unmatched. The CDR3: CASRNQGAGNYGYTF. In nucleotides, the CDR3 is TGTGCCAGCAGGAATCAGGGGGCTGGTAACTATGGCTACACCTTC.

This chain links TRBV19 with TRBJ2-2; TRBD1 matches 9 bases. This CDR3 region has 15 residues. CDR1 and CDR2 from the germline V gene are LNHDA and SQIVND (reference sequence). Trimming took 9 bases from V and 6 from J; bases not matched to a gene: 11. CDR3 DNA: TGTGCCAGCCGCGCGAACAGGGGGCATTCCGGGGAGCTGTTTTTT. Its protein product is CASRANRGHSGELFF.

The chain recombines TRBV24-1 with TRBJ1-2; D is ambiguous. V was cut by 0 bases and J by 3 bases, with 4 bases left in between. Germline CDR1 KGHDR, CDR2 SFDVKD. The CDR3 extends over 13 amino acids. The DNA for the CDR3 is TGTGCCACCAGTGATTTGAACTACTATGGCTACACCTTC. Translation gives CATSDLNYYGYTF.

The chain combines TRBV2 with TRBJ1-3; a weak D match, TRBD1 (5 bases). V lost 6 bases, J lost 4 bases, and 25 bases lay in between. This CDR3 contains 18 residues. Germline CDR1 and CDR2: SNHLY and FYNNEI. The CDR3 loop reads CASSPGTAEPRLGNTIYF. CDR3 nucleotides: TGTGCCAGCAGCCCAGGGACCGCCGAACCCCGTCTCGGAAACACCATATATTTT.

Worth noting for this clonotype: It may be a read error: a sequence one base away is much more abundant. V and J are TRBV5-5 and TRBJ1-4; 10 bases line up with TRBD1. The CDR3 totals 16 residues. Germline V gene sequence: CDR1 SGHKS, CDR2 YYEKEE (reference sequence). The J segment lost 10 bases and the V segment lost 4 bases, leaving 13 bases of the junction unmatched. Here the CDR3 reads CASSQGTGTGAGKLFF. The CDR3 nucleotides are TGTGCCAGCAGCCAGGGAACGGGGACAGGGGCTGGAAAACTGTTTTTT.

CDR3: CASSVSGRHYEQYF. The CDR3 DNA is TGCGCCAGCAGCGTTAGCGGGAGACACTACGAGCAGTACTTC. The rearrangement joins TRBV5-1 to TRBJ2-7; TRBD2 matches at 9 bases. Germline lookup yields CDR1 SGHRS and CDR2 YFSETQ. This CDR3 has 14 residues. V lost 4 bases to trimming and J lost 3 bases; unmatched junction nucleotides: 5.

Concerning this clonotype itself: Relative to the germline gene, one junction end is altered; a read error may explain this. The chain joins TRBV10-3 to TRBJ2-7, with D possibly being TRBD1 (6 bases). The length of the CDR3 is 14 residues. Germline V gene data show CDR1 as ENHRY and CDR2 as SYGVKD. DNA for the CDR3: TGTGCCACCAGTGAGGGGCAGGGGAACTACGAGCAGTACTTC. This codes for CATSEGQGNYEQYF.

Details on this clonotype: One end of the junction is discordant with germline, which a read error may explain. The chain recombines TRBV7-9 with TRBJ1-5; 10 bases map to TRBD1. The V gene's germline CDR1 is SEHNR and CDR2 FQNEAQ (reference sequence). The CDR3 spans 16 residues. The CDR3: CASSQMGQGNSQPQHF. The CDR3 DNA follows: TGCGCCAGCAGCCAAATGGGACAGGGGAATTCGCAGCCCCAGCATTTT. Full variable domain (rest looked up from reference TRBV7-9 and TRBJ1-5): DTGVSQNPRHKITKRGQNVTFRCDPISEHNRLYWYRQTLGQGPEFLTYFQNEAQLEKSRLLSDRFSAERPKGSFSTLEIQRTEQGDSAMYLCASSQMGQGNSQPQHFGDGTRLSIL.

This clonotype turned up a few times. J is TRBJ2-1 and V is TRBV7-3; D is undetermined. The V end was cut by 0 bases, the J end by 4 bases, with 4 bases between. Germline lookup yields CDR1 SGHTA and CDR2 FQGTGA. There are 13 residues in the CDR3. The CDR3 sequence is CASSLTGYNEQFF. The CDR3 DNA sequence: TGTGCCAGCAGCTTAACTGGTTACAATGAGCAGTTCTTC.

V gene TRBV19 combines with J gene TRBJ1-5, with 7 bases identical to TRBD1. The trim removed 3 bases at V and 4 bases at J, leaving 9 bases unmatched. CDR1 is LNHDA and CDR2 is SQIVND in the germline V gene (reference sequence). There are 16 residues in the CDR3. The DNA for the CDR3 is TGTGCCAGTAGTATCGATCGGACAGGAAATAATCAGCCCCAGCATTTT. Its protein product is CASSIDRTGNNQPQHF.

In this sample, this clonotype turned up many times. V is TRBV19 and J is TRBJ2-6; possible D gene TRBD2, 5 bases. V was cut by 6 bases and J by 1 base, with 13 bases left in between. Germline CDR1 and CDR2: LNHDA and SQIVND (reference sequence). The CDR3 totals 16 residues. CDR3 bases: TGTGCCAGTAGAGTTGTCGGGGATTCTGGGGCCAACGTCCTGACTTTC. As protein: CASRVVGDSGANVLTF.

This clonotype has more than one count but fewer than ten. The chain has TRBV3-1 and TRBJ1-4; D not certain. The CDR3 has 16 residues. Trimming removed 10 bases at V and 5 bases at J, with 23 bases between. Germline-derived CDR1 and CDR2 are LGHDT and YNNKEL (reference sequence). CDR3 sequence reads: CATKKRAGAPNEKLFF. The DNA for the CDR3 is TGTGCCACCAAAAAGAGGGCGGGAGCGCCCAATGAAAAACTGTTTTTT.

A remark on this clonotype: A clone one base away is much larger, so this may be a read error. The chain combines TRBV4-2 with TRBJ1-6; unclear D gene. The V gene lost 4 bases and the J gene lost 9 bases, with 10 bases spanning the gap. The CDR3 is 13 amino acids. CDR1 and CDR2 from the germline V gene are LGHNA and YNFKEQ. The CDR3 here is CASSRSLASPLHF. For the CDR3, the DNA is TGTGCCAGCAGCCGAAGCTTGGCTTCACCCCTCCACTTT.

In this sample, this clonotype turned up many times. The DNA of the CDR3 is TGCGCCAGCAGATCCATAGCGGCCTGGCAGAACACCGGGGAGCTGTTTTTT. Protein product: CASRSIAAWQNTGELFF. The rearrangement joins TRBV5-1 to TRBJ2-2, with D possibly being TRBD2 (6 bases). The CDR3 extends over 17 amino acids. In germline, CDR1 is SGHRS, CDR2 YFSETQ. V was trimmed by 5 bases and J by 1 base, leaving 18 bases between them. The whole variable domain, filled in from reference TRBV5-1 and TRBJ2-2, reads KAGVTQTPRYLIKTRGQQVTLSCSPISGHRSVSWYQQTPGQGLQFLFEYFSETQRNKGNFPGRFSGRQFSNSRSEMNVSTLELGDSALYLCASRSIAAWQNTGELFFGEGSRLTVL.

This clonotype came up once. In DNA, the CDR3 is TGCAGCCCAGCCCACAGGGGTCCCTATGGCTACACCTTC. This encodes CSPAHRGPYGYTF. The genes are TRBV29-1 and TRBJ1-2, with TRBD1 identical over 7 bases. CDR3 length: 13 residues. CDR1 and CDR2 (germline): SQVTM, ANQGSEA. After removal of 8 bases from V and 4 bases from J, the junction contained 10 bases not matched to a gene.

This chain joins TRBV19 and TRBJ1-1; unclear D gene. The CDR3 covers 13 residues. From germline, CDR1 is LNHDA and CDR2 SQIVND (reference sequence). Deletions cut 7 bases from V and 2 bases from J, with 11 bases between. CDR3 in amino acids: CASTPLGNTEAFF. In nucleotides, the CDR3 is TGTGCCAGTACTCCCTTGGGTAACACTGAAGCTTTCTTT.

The gene calls are TRBV20-1 and TRBJ2-6; the D is unclear. This CDR3 is 16 amino acids long. Trimming stripped 3 bases from V and 0 bases from J, with 12 bases between. Per germline, CDR1 DFQATT and CDR2 SNEGSKA (reference sequence). In DNA, the CDR3 is TGCAGTGCTAGTCAAATGGTAGACTCTGGGGCCAACGTCCTGACTTTC. This encodes CSASQMVDSGANVLTF.